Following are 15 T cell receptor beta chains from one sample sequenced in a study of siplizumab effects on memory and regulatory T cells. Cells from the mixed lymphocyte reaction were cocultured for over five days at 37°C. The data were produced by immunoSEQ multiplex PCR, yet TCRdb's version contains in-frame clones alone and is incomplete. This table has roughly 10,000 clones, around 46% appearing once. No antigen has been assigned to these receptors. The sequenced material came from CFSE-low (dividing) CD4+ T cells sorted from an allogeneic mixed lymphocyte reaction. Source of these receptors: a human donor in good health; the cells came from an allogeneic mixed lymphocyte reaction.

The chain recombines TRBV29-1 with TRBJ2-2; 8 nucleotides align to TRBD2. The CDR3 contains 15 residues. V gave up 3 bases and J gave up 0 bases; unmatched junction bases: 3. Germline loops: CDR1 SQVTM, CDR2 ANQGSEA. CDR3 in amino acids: CSVEWTSPNTGELFF. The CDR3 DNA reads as TGCAGCGTTGAGTGGACTAGCCCGAACACCGGGGAGCTGTTTTTT.

CDR3 DNA sequence: TGCGCCAGCAGCTTACAGGGGCCCCCCTACGAGCAGTACTTC. It is translated as CASSLQGPPYEQYF. This chain uses TRBV5-1 with TRBJ2-7, with 7 nucleotides matching TRBD1. In germline, CDR1 is SGHRS, CDR2 YFSETQ. V gave up 2 bases and J gave up 2 bases; unmatched junction bases: 4. The CDR3 totals 14 residues.

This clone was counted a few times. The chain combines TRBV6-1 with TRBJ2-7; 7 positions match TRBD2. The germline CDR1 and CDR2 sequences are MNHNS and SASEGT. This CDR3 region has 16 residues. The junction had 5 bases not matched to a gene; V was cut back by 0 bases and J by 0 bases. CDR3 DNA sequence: TGTGCCAGCAGTGAAGCTTCCGGGGGGAGCTCCTACGAGCAGTACTTC. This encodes CASSEASGGSSYEQYF.

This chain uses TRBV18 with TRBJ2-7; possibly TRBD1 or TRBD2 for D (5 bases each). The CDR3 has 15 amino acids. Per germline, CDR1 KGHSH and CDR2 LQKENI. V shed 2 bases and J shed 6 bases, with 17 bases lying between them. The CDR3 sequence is CASSPKTGQSGEQYF. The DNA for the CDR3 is TGTGCCAGCTCACCAAAAACGGGGCAGTCGGGCGAGCAGTACTTC.

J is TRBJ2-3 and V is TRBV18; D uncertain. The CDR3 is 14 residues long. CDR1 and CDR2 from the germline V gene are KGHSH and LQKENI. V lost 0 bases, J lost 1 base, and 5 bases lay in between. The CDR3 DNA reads TGTGCCAGCTCACCACCTAAAGGCACAGATACGCAGTATTTT. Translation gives CASSPPKGTDTQYF.

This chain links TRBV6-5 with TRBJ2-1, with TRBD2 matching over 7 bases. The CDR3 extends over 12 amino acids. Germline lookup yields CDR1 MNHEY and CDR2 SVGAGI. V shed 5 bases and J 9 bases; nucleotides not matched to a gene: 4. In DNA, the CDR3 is TGTGCCAGCAGTCAACGCGGGGGTGAGCAGTTCTTC. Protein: CASSQRGGEQFF.

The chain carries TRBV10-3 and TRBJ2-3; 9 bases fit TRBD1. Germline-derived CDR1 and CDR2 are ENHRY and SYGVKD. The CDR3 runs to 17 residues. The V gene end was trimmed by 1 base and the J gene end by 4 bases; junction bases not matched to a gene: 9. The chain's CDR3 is CAISEYSRTGEPDTQYF. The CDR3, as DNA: TGTGCCATCAGTGAGTACAGCCGGACAGGGGAGCCAGATACGCAGTATTTT.

The CDR3 loop is CASSRDRRYGYTF. The CDR3 nucleotides are TGTGCCAGCAGTCGGGACAGACGCTATGGCTACACCTTC. This chain joins TRBV5-6 and TRBJ1-2; 7 nucleotides align to TRBD1. The trim removed 5 bases at V and 4 bases at J, leaving 5 bases unmatched. The length of the CDR3 is 13 residues. Germline loops: CDR1 SGHDT, CDR2 YYEEEE.

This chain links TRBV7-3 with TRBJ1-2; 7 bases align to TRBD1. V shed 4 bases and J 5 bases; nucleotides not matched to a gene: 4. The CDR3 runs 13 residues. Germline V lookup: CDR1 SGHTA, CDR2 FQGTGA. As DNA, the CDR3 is TGTGCCAGCAGCTACCGACAGGGTTATGGCTACACCTTC. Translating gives CASSYRQGYGYTF.

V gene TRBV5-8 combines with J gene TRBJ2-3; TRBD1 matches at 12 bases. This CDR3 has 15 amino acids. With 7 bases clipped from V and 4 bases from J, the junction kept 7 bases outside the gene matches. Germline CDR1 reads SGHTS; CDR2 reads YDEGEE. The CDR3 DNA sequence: TGTGCCAGCGACCACGGGACAGGGGGCGCAGATACGCAGTATTTT. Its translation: CASDHGTGGADTQYF.

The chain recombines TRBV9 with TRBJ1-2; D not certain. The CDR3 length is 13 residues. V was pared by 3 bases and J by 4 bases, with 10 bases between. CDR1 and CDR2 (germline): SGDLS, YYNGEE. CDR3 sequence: CASSATPSYGYTF. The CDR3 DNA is TGTGCCAGCAGCGCTACACCAAGCTATGGCTACACCTTC. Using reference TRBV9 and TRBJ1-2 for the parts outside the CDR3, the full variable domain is DSGVTQTPKHLITATGQRVTLRCSPRSGDLSVYWYQQSLDQGLQFLIQYYNGEERAKGNILERFSAQQFPDLHSELNLSSLELGDSALYFCASSATPSYGYTFGSGTRLTVV.

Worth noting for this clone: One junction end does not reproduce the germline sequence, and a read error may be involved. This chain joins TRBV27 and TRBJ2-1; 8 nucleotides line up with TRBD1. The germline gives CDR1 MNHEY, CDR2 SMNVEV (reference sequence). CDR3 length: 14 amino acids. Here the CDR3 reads CASSPQGQGRRELF. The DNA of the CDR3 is TGTGCCAGCAGTCCCCAAGGACAGGGCCGAAGGGAGCTCTTC.

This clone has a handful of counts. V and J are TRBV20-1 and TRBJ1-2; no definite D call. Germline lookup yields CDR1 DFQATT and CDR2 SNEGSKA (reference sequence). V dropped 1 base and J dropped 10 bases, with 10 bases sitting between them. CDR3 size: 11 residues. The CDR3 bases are TGCAGTGCTAGAGGAGAGTACGACTACACCTTC. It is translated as CSARGEYDYTF.

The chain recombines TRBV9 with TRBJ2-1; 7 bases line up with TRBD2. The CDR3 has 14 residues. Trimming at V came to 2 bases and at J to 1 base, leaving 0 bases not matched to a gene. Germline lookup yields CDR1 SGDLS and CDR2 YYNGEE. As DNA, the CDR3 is TGTGCCAGCAGCGTGGGACTATCCTACAATGAGCAGTTCTTC. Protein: CASSVGLSYNEQFF.

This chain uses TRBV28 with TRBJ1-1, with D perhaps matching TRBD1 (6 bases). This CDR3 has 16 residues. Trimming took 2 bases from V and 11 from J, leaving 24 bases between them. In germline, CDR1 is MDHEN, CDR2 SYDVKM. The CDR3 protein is CASSLLTVGQRHGAFF. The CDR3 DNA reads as TGTGCCAGCAGTTTACTGACGGTCGGACAGCGCCATGGCGCTTTCTTT. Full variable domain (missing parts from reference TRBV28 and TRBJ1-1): DVKVTQSSRYLVKRTGEKVFLECVQDMDHENMFWYRQDPGLGLRLIYFSYDVKMKEKGDIPEGYSVSREKKERFSLILESASTNQTSMYLCASSLLTVGQRHGAFFGQGTRLTVV.